Sequencing of this TCR beta chain was carried out in a study of blood T cell repertoires in COVID-19. For the study at large: PBMCs, B-cell-depleted T cells, or T cells were the source of the cDNA or gDNA that made up the material.

This clone was seen a single time. Methods used by the authors: Researchers report that nucleated cell counts were estimated from reference gene primer amplification. Profiled with immunoSEQ multiplex PCR; TCRdb holds only in-frame clones, not every one. V and J calls and clone size are as listed in that table; D and trimming were resolved from the DNA. Of about 320,000 clones in the sample, around 90% are singletons; the top ten hold about 5.2%. Participant reports of clinical history set cohort assignment. For recovered donors of Cohort 3, there were two negative PCRs, clearance, or symptom resolution. The CDR3 has 14 residues. V shed 6 bases and J shed 4 bases, with 13 bases lying between them. Germline CDR1 and CDR2: MNHEY and SVGEGT.

The origin of this receptor is a man aged 55-75 years who had recovered from COVID-19. The rearrangement joins TRBV6-2 or TRBV6-3 to TRBJ1-3; D might be TRBD1 (6 bases). The sequencing input was PBMCs or T cells enriched from blood (not recorded which). The CDR3 DNA sequence: TGTGCCAGCAGACCTCAGGGGAAAGGAAACACCATATATTTT. The encoded protein is CASRPQGKGNTIYF.